This TCR beta chain was observed in a study of blood T cell repertoires in COVID-19. Overall study context: From T cells, B-cell-depleted T cells, or PBMCs came the material, which was cDNA or gDNA.

Germline trimming cut 4 bases from V and 8 bases from J; bases unmatched to any gene: 9. The CDR3 is 15 residues long. The germline CDR1 and CDR2 sequences are WNHNN and SYGVQD (reference sequence). In the original analysis: Estimation of nucleated cell counts relied on the amplification of reference gene primers. Libraries were prepared by immunoSEQ multiplex PCR; TCRdb keeps only in-frame clonotypes and omits some of them. V and J calls and clone size are given by that table; D and trimming were obtained from the DNA. Of 140,000 to 150,000 clones in the sample, roughly 80% were seen once. The rearrangement joins TRBV10-1 to TRBJ2-1; 9 positions agree with TRBD2. The sequencing input was peripheral blood. The TCR originated in a man in his 70s who had recovered from COVID-19. CDR3 sequence reads: CASSAEAGGPDEQFF. CDR3 coding DNA: TGCGCCAGCAGTGCGGAGGCGGGAGGGCCCGATGAGCAGTTCTTC.